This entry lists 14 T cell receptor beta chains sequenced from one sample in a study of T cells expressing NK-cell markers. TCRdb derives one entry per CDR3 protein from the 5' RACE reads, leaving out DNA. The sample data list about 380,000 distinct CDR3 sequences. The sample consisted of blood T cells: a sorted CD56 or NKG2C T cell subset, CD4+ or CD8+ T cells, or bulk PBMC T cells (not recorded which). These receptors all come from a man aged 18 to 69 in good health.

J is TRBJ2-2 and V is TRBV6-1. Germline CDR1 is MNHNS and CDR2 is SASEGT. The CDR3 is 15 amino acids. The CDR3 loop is CASSPRSTRPGELFF.

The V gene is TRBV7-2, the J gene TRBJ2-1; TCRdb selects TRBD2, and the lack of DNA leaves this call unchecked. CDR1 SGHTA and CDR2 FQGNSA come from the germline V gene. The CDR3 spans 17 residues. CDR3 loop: CASSLDRAFSSYNEQFF.

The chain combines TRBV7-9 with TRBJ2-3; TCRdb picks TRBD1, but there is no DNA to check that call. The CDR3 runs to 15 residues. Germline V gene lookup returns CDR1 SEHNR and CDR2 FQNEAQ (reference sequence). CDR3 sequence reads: CASSRGQGGTDTQYF.

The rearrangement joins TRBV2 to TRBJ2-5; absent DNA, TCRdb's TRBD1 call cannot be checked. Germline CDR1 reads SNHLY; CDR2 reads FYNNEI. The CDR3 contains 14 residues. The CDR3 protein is CASSVQAGVETQYF. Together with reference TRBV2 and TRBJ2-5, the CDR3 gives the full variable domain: EPEVTQTPSHQVTQMGQEVILRCVPISNHLYFYWYRQILGQKVEFLVSFYNNEISEKSEIFDDQFSVERPDGSNFTLKIRSTKLEDSAMYFCASSVQAGVETQYFGPGTRLLVL.

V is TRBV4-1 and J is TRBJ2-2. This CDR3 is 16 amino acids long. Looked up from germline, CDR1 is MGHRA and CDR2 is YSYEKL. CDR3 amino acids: CASSPLVVVNTGELFF.

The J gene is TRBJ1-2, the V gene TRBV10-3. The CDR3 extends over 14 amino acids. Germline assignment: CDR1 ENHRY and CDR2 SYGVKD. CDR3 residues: CATRREQTNYGYTF.

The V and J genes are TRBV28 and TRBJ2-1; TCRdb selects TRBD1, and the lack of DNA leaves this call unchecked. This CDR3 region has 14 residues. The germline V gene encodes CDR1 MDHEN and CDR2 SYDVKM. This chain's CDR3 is CASSRGWGLNEQFF.

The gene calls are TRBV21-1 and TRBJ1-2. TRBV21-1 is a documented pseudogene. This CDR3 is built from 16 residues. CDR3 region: CASRRGRDFNSYGYTF.

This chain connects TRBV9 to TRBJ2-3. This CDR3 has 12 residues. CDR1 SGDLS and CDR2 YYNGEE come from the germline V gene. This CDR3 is CASSANTDTQYF.

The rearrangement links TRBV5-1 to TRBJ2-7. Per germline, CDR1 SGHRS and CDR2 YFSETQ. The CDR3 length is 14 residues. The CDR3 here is CASSLLTGPYEQYF.

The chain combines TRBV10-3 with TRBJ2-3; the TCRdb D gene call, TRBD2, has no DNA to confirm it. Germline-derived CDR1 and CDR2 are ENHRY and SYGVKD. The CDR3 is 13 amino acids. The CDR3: CAIRWLAGDTQYF.

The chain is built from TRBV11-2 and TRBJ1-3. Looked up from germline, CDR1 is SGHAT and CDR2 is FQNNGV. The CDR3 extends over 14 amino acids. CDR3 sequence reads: CASSRTDSGNTIYF.

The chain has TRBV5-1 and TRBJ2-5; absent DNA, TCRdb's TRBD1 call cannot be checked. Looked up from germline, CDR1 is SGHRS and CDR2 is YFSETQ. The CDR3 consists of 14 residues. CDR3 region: CASSLGRGQKTQYF.

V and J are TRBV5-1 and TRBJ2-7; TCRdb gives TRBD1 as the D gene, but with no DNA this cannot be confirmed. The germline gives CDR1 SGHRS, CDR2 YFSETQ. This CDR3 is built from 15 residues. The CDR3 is CASSRSGSGSGEQYF.